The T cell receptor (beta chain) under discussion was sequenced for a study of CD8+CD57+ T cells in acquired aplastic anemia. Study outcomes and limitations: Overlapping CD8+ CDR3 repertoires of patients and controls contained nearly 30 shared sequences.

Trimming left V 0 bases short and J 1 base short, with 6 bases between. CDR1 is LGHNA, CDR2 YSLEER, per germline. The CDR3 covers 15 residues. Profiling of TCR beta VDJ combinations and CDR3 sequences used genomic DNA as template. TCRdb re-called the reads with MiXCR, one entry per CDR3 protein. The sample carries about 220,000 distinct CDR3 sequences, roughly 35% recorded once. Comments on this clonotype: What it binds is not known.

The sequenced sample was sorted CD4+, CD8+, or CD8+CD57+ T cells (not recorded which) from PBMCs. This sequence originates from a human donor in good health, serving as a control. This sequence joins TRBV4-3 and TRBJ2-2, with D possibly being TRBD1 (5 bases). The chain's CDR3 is CASSQEQVNTGELFF. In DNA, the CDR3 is TGCGCCAGCAGCCAAGAACAGGTGAACACCGGGGAGCTGTTTTTT.